This record concerns one T cell receptor (beta chain) sequence. This entry belongs to a study of blood T cell repertoires in COVID-19. Overall study: Both acute and convalescent COVID-19 samples were obtained from the United States, Italy and Spain. T cells, B-cell-depleted T cells, or PBMCs provided the cDNA or gDNA that served as material.

Per the original methods: Nucleated cell counts were estimated from reference gene primer amplification. Profiling relied on immunoSEQ multiplex PCR, and the TCRdb table lists in-frame clones only, not all of them. That table supplies the V and J calls and clone size; D and trimming were determined from the DNA. The sample has approximately 150,000 clones, 87% seen once; the top ten hold over 4.5%. Specimen: peripheral blood. The TCR sequence derives from a human donor in a cohort sampled during active COVID-19.

CDR3 DNA sequence: TGTGCCAGTAGTATAAACACGATCTACGAGCAGTACTTC. Amino acids: CASSINTIYEQYF. The chain uses TRBV19 and TRBJ2-7; D uncertain. The CDR3 covers 13 residues. The ends were cut back, 2 bases at V and 3 bases at J, with 8 bases in the middle. Per the germline V gene, CDR1 is LNHDA and CDR2 is SQIVND (reference sequence).